This T cell receptor (beta chain) was sequenced in a study of shared clonotypes between healthy human individuals (dated by TCRdb to 2020 to 2022). For the study in its entirety: The cohort included a few men and a couple of women between 18 and 49 years of age. For each donor, CD4 naive and CD4 memory were each given three plates, CD8 naive was given two plates, and CD8 memory was given one plate. Libraries were prepared and TCR repertoires were sequenced by different laboratories using diverse techniques, in order to increase sequencing depth and limit assay-specific biases. Blood TCR repertoires of about 5 healthy adults were deeply sequenced to estimate repertoire size and the extent of clonotype sharing between individuals. Each donor's leukapheresis produced roughly between roughly 0.9 and 9 billion PBMCs.

What the work shows at the level of the full study, not this receptor alone: Naive subsets generally had larger estimated clonotype richness than memory subsets did. The small number of donors limited the genetic and exposure-history diversity represented. Sampling was restricted to blood, and TCR repertoires in tissues likely differ from the TCR repertoires found in blood. Based on pairwise subsampling, the degree of clonotype sharing among donors was expected to be affected by sequencing depth. Higher generation probabilities were observed for clonotypes shared by all four sorted-subset donors than for non-shared clonotypes. When a few donors were compared, the shared fraction of clonotypes was around 5% for naive CD4, 3% to 4% for naive CD8, 2.3% for memory CD4, and 0.35% to 0.4% for memory CD8. Even with the large sequencing depth, rarefaction of the sorted-subset datasets indicated that sequencing was incomplete.

CD8 naive samples were obtained by positive selection for CCR7 among CD45RO-negative cells, yielding a CD45RA+CCR7+ population from which TemRA cells were excluded. Donors were healthy HIV-negative adults with no recently reported acute infections or vaccinations. Every donor was a Caucasian adult residing in Nashville, Tennessee, USA. After blood collection by leukapheresis, PBMCs were isolated using Ficoll-Histopaque density gradient centrifugation and then cryopreserved in the vapor phase of liquid nitrogen. Purity and quantity of every magnetically sorted T cell population were checked by analytical flow cytometry. Genomic DNA was isolated from every sorted fraction and measured by UV absorbance on a Nanodrop 2000c. Using the deep immunoSEQ assay, TCR CDR3 regions were amplified from genomic DNA by multiplex PCR. Extracted genomic DNA from each cell subset was spread evenly across all wells of several immunoSEQ 96-well plates, with each plate serving as a replicate. For sorted subsets, each replicate PCR was loaded with 150 to 250 ng genomic DNA, equivalent to 30,000 to 35,000 T cell genomes. Purified libraries were measured with a Qubit 3.0 fluorometer, size-checked on a Bioanalyzer 2100, and measured again with the KAPA Library Quantification kit. Each immunoSEQ 96-well plate was sequenced on its own single-read 150-cycle Illumina NextSeq 550 flow cell. The original methods were these. Because the immunoSEQ output held only junctional sequences and lacked quality scores, the filtering could not match the filtering applied to full-length reads. To assign V/J genes and CDR3, sequences were annotated against IMGT germline references using PyIR, a Python wrapper for IgBLAST v1.9. Reads were filtered out if the reads had weak V/J assignments (E-value above 1e-6), no CDR3, stop codons, out-of-frame junctions, or ambiguous translated residues. A V3J clonotype was defined by an identical inferred V gene, J gene, and CDR3 amino acid sequence. Percentage overlap between repertoires was computed as shared unique clonotypes divided by the size of the smaller repertoire. RTK rarefaction, the Chao1 estimator, and Recon v2.1 estimates of unobserved clonotypes were used to assess repertoire richness. Generation probabilities were computed with OLGA for all TCRbeta clonotypes obtained by the gDNA method from several donors. TCRdb mirrors the immuneACCESS table, restricted to in-frame sequences. Some clones are absent from its copies; in checked studies, under half trace to an unresolved V gene, and the reason for the others is unknown. V and J calls and clone size are given by that table; D and trimming were obtained from the DNA. The table for this sample lists some 2.1 million clones; around 95% of them were counted only once. The ten largest clones capture over 1.5% of the sample.

A note on this clone: What antigen it recognizes has not been identified. Base qualities are not recorded, but no much larger clone differs from it by a single base.

From the cysteine through the phenylalanine, the CDR3 covers 14 amino acids. Only CDR3 DNA remains: 42 bases, in frame from the first base. Cut back by 5 bases and 4 bases, the V and J ends lie 13 bases apart. Sequences WNHNN (CDR1) and SYGVQD (CDR2) are obtained from the germline V gene (reference sequence). The TCR sequence derives from a man between 18 and 35 years old in good health. Some clones in this sample may be carry-over from other donors' samples. Sequencing was carried out using naive CD8+ T cells from PBMCs. This specimen's cell subset or site label, interpreted: CD45RA+CCR7+. The rearrangement joined TRBV10-1 to TRBJ2-3, with no confidently assigned D gene. For the CDR3, the sequence is CASSTADVADTQYF. At the DNA level, the sequence is TGCGCCAGCAGTACCGCTGATGTGGCAGATACGCAGTATTTT.